The next 6 T cell receptor beta chains were all read from a single sample in a study of blood T cell repertoires in COVID-19. Profiled with immunoSEQ multiplex PCR; TCRdb holds only in-frame clones, not every one. The profile covers fewer than 250,000 clones, with around 80% appearing a single time and 8.2% taken by the ten largest. The sequenced sample was peripheral blood. Receptor source: a woman in her 50s with acute or convalescent COVID-19.

In DNA form, the CDR3 reads TGTGCCAGCAGCTTAGAGACTAGCGGTAGCACAGATACGCAGTATTTT. Translation gives CASSLETSGSTDTQYF. This chain joins TRBV7-6 and TRBJ2-3; the match to TRBD2 covers 9 bases. CDR3 length: 16 residues. V lost 1 base to trimming and J lost 0 bases; unmatched junction nucleotides: 2. Germline values: CDR1 SGHVS, CDR2 FNYEAQ.

This chain links TRBV29-1 with TRBJ2-7, with D possibly matching TRBD1 (6 bases). Trimming stripped 4 bases from V and 9 bases from J, with 19 bases between. CDR1 and CDR2 from the germline V gene are SQVTM and ANQGSEA. The CDR3 consists of 13 residues. The CDR3 DNA follows: TGCAGCGTTGGTCAGGGGCCTGACACGGTGCAGTACTTC. Encoded protein: CSVGQGPDTVQYF.

The chain uses TRBV28 and TRBJ2-7; D not resolved. The germline gives CDR1 MDHEN, CDR2 SYDVKM. V lost 1 base to trimming and J lost 3 bases, with 7 bases between them. The CDR3 length is 13 residues. The CDR3 nucleotides are TGTGCCAGCAGTTTATCAAGCCTCTACGAGCAGTACTTC. Its translation: CASSLSSLYEQYF.

The V call is TRBV7-8, the J call TRBJ2-2, with 7 bases aligning to TRBD1. The ends lost 2 bases at V and 3 bases at J; junction bases unmatched: 6. CDR3 size: 16 residues. CDR1 SGHVS and CDR2 FQNEAQ come from the germline V gene. This CDR3 is CASSLRDSLYTGELFF. The CDR3 coding sequence is TGTGCCAGCAGCTTAAGGGACAGTCTCTACACCGGGGAGCTGTTTTTT.

V is TRBV29-1 and J is TRBJ2-6; D possibly corresponds to TRBD1 (6 bases). CDR3 length: 17 amino acids. The V gene lost 4 bases and the J gene lost 0 bases, with 16 bases spanning the gap. The germline CDR1 and CDR2 sequences are SQVTM and ANQGSEA. This chain's CDR3 is CSVAGGSYLSGANVLTF. The CDR3 nucleotides read TGCAGCGTTGCTGGGGGCAGTTACCTCTCTGGGGCCAACGTCCTGACTTTC.

V is TRBV6-5 and J is TRBJ1-1; weak D call: TRBD1 (5 bases). With 5 bases removed from V and 6 bases from J, the gap between germline ends came to 19 bases. The CDR3 has 15 residues. The germline CDR1 and CDR2 sequences are MNHEY and SVGAGI. The CDR3 DNA follows: TGTGCCAGCAGTCCCCTGGCAGGGATAAACGCTGAAGCTTTCTTT. This gives the protein CASSPLAGINAEAFF.